This T cell receptor beta chain was observed in a study of cytotoxic CD8 clonotypes in ibrutinib-treated CLL. Study conclusions and caveats: Clonality climbed at ibrutinib response, then dropped toward baseline at progression.

CDR3 length: 13 amino acids. The germline CDR1 and CDR2 sequences are KGHSH and LQKENI. V was clipped by 4 bases and J by 7 bases, with 11 bases between them. Repertoires were generated with immunoSEQ multiplex PCR, while TCRdb's copy carries only in-frame clones and drops some. The table lists hundreds of thousands of clones, 60% to 80% of them singletons. This clone was observed a few times. Its antigen is unknown. The sample consisted of PBMCs, taken after 12 months of ibrutinib treatment. V is TRBV18 and J is TRBJ2-4; perhaps TRBD1 as D (6 bases). This clonotype was sampled from a human donor with chronic lymphocytic leukemia. The CDR3 reads CASSRYQGNIQYF. Written as DNA, the CDR3 is TGTGCCAGCTCACGTTATCAGGGGAACATTCAGTACTTC.